This T cell receptor (beta chain) was obtained from a study of blood T cell repertoires in COVID-19. Sequencing was performed with immunoSEQ multiplex PCR; in TCRdb, only in-frame clones are kept and a portion is missing. The data contain about 220,000 clones, 88% of them singletons. Participant ages covered about 18 to 95 years across approximately 25 US areas. Sequenced: PBMCs or T cells enriched from blood (not recorded which). The receptor comes from a woman under 40 who had recovered from COVID-19.

As DNA, the CDR3 is TGTGCCAGTACCCAAACAGGTGAGCGCAATCAGCCCCAGCATTTT. Translation: CASTQTGERNQPQHF. This chain joins TRBV19 and TRBJ1-5, with a tentative D call TRBD1 (5 bases). Per the germline V gene, CDR1 is LNHDA and CDR2 is SQIVND (reference sequence). Trimming pared 7 bases from V and 2 bases from J, leaving 15 bases between. The CDR3 spans 15 residues. The full variable domain, in which reference TRBV19 and TRBJ1-5 provide the parts outside the CDR3, is DGGITQSPKYLFRKEGQNVTLSCEQNLNHDAMYWYRQDPGQGLRLIYYSQIVNDFQKGDIAEGYSVSREKKESFPLTVTSAQKNPTAFYLCASTQTGERNQPQHFGDGTRLSIL.